The source of this TCR beta chain is a study of blood T cell repertoires in COVID-19. About the study: Acute and convalescent COVID-19 samples came from the United States, Italy and Spain. From T cells, B-cell-depleted T cells, or PBMCs came the material, which was cDNA or gDNA.

Per the germline V gene, CDR1 is MNHEY and CDR2 is SVGAGI. V lost 7 bases and J lost 2, with 15 bases in between. CDR3 length equals 15 residues. Per the original methods: Amplification from reference gene primers served as the basis for estimated nucleated cell counts. Produced via immunoSEQ multiplex PCR; TCRdb's table is partial and in-frame only. The V and J calls and clone size were taken over from that table, and D and trimming were inferred from the DNA. The sample includes hundreds of thousands of clones, about 89% of them seen just once. Followed over time, Seattle patients had been enrolled while infection was active.

The sequence came from a woman in her 30s with COVID-19, enrolled during active disease. V and J are TRBV6-5 and TRBJ2-1; the D gene is possibly TRBD1 (6 bases). Material: peripheral blood. The CDR3 coding sequence is TGTGCCAGCACTCTACAGGGTGGCACCTACAATGAGCAGTTCTTC. It specifies CASTLQGGTYNEQFF.